This T cell receptor beta chain originates from a study of blood T cell repertoires in COVID-19. About the study: PBMCs, B-cell-depleted T cells, or T cells were the source of the cDNA or gDNA that made up the material.

Sequenced by immunoSEQ multiplex PCR; TCRdb stores in-frame clones only, minus some. The data hold hundreds of thousands of clones, with 70% to 90% observed a single time. All enrollees were about 18 to 95 years old and from roughly 22 US areas. V was shortened by 3 bases and J by 1 base, with 6 bases between the two germline ends. The germline V gene encodes CDR1 LGHDT and CDR2 YNNKEL (reference sequence). This CDR3 is built from 13 residues. Sequencing used PBMCs or T cells enriched from blood (not recorded which). The chain couples TRBV3-1 (or the pseudogene TRBV3-2) to TRBJ1-1; D not resolved. The sequence derives from a woman in her late teens or twenties who had been exposed to COVID-19. The DNA of the CDR3 is TGTGCCAGCAGCCACCTTCGGAACACTGAAGCTTTCTTT. Amino acid sequence: CASSHLRNTEAFF.